This T cell receptor (beta chain) derives from a study of T cell responses to AZD1222 COVID-19 vaccine. On the study more broadly: Second-dose groups at about 4 or about 12 weeks were pooled.

The study's findings and limits: At 160-218 and 743-854, vaccine-associated CD4 TCRs were dominant, and they spanned spike. Only 5 or 6 people who got AZD1222 tested seropositive at baseline. Most donors were white British and more were female, and clonal diversity was possibly underestimated.

Generated by immunoSEQ multiplex PCR, the TCRdb table keeps only in-frame clones and is missing some. In the table there are 150,000 to 200,000 clones, approximately 92% of which are singletons. In regard to this clone: Its cognate antigen is unknown.

The sequencing used peripheral blood, collected on day 0 of AZD1222 vaccination. This receptor was obtained from an adult in good health.

The CDR3 protein is CASSLEGTSGNTIYF. In DNA, the CDR3 is TGCGCCAGCAGCTTGGAGGGTACCTCTGGAAACACCATATATTTT. The V gene is TRBV5-1, the J gene TRBJ1-3; D not certain. Trimming pared 0 bases from V and 0 bases from J, leaving 7 bases between. CDR3 length: 15 residues. The germline V gene encodes CDR1 SGHRS and CDR2 YFSETQ.